The 2 T cell receptor beta chains below all came from one sample that was sequenced in a study of regulatory T cells in long-lasting Graves disease. Construction of the TCR beta libraries employed iRepertoire HTBI primers in conjunction with Arm-PCR of CDR3 regions. TCRdb re-analysed the multiplex PCR reads in MiXCR, keeping a single row per CDR3 protein. The sample has 550,000 to 600,000 distinct CDR3 sequences, 15% to 20% seen once; the top ten hold 12%. Time point in this sample: newly diagnosed GD, antithyroid drugs for less than 3 months. The TCR library was made from RNA that had been extracted from PBMCs in TRIzol. These data were likewise used in another study, on T cells in Graves' hyperthyroidism and ophthalmopathy.

The sample here was peripheral blood mononuclear cells (PBMCs), taken at new diagnosis, from a patient treated with antithyroid drugs. The origin of the receptors is a man aged 18 to 30 with Graves disease.

The J gene is TRBJ2-1, the V gene TRBV13; D remains unclear. CDR1 and CDR2 (germline): PRHDT, FYEKMQ (reference sequence). CDR3 length equals 13 residues. V was cut by 2 bases and J by 6 bases, with 8 bases left in between. The DNA for the CDR3 is TGTGCCAGCAGCTTAAACGCTGGCAATGAGCAGTTCTTC. This gives the protein CASSLNAGNEQFF.

This clonotype was detected only a few times. CDR3: CASAGVPSYEQYF. The DNA of the CDR3 is TGTGCCAGCGCGGGCGTGCCGTCCTACGAGCAGTACTTC. The V and J genes are TRBV27 and TRBJ2-7; possibly TRBD2 for D (5 bases). The V end was cut by 8 bases, the J end by 1 base, with 12 bases between. The germline CDR1 and CDR2 sequences are MNHEY and SMNVEV (reference sequence). The CDR3 has 13 residues.